This T cell receptor (beta chain) derives from a study of blood T cell repertoires in COVID-19. Repertoires were generated with immunoSEQ multiplex PCR, while TCRdb's copy carries only in-frame clones and drops some. This repertoire shows about 160,000 clones, around 92% found once; its top ten account for nearly 5%. Germline assignment: CDR1 SQVTM and CDR2 ANQGSEA. J gave up 7 bases and V 3 bases, and 3 bases lay outside the gene matches. The CDR3 contains 13 residues. Sequencing was performed on peripheral blood. J is TRBJ1-1 and V is TRBV29-1; 12 positions match TRBD1. The sequence was collected from a man between 25 and 39 years old with COVID-19, enrolled during active disease. CDR3 DNA: TGCAGCGTTGAGGGACAGGGGGCGCTTGAAGCTTTCTTT. It translates to CSVEGQGALEAFF.